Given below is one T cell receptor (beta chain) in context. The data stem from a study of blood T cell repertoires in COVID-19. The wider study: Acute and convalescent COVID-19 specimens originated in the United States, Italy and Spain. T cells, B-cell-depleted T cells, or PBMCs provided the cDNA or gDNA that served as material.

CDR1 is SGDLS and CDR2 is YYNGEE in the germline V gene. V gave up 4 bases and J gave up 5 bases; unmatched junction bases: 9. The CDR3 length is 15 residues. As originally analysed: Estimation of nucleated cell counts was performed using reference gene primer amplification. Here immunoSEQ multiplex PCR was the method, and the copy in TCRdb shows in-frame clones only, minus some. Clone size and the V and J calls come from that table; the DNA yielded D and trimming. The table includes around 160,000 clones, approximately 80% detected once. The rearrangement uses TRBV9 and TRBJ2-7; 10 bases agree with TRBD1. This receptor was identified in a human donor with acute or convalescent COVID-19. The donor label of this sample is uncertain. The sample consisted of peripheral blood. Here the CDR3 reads CASSLGGTGANEQYF. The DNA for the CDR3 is TGTGCCAGCAGCCTAGGAGGGACAGGGGCAAACGAGCAGTACTTC.